This entry is about one T cell receptor (beta chain). The germline V gene encodes CDR1 SGHVS and CDR2 FNYEAQ. This CDR3 has 14 amino acids. Trimming cost V 0 bases and J 6 bases, with 8 bases left between them. Preparation of the TCRbeta library involved a method that used unique molecular identifiers. TCRdb recomputed calls from the PCR reads with MiXCR, one row per CDR3 protein. The sample yields some 260,000 distinct CDR3 sequences, more than 20% seen once. The data are from a study of T-cell reconstitution after alpha-beta-depleted transplantation in children. The chain carries TRBV7-6 and TRBJ1-4, with D possibly TRBD1 on 6 matching bases. Sequencing used PBMCs, mostly from graft donor cells, obtained 360 days after TCRalphabeta/CD19-depleted stem cell transplant. The origin of this receptor is a female patient aged 2-15 years who had a stem cell transplant for congenital amegakaryocytic thrombocytopenia, so the T cells may come from the graft donor. CDR3 nucleotide sequence: TGTGCCAGCAGCTTAGCACAGGGTTATGAAAAACTGTTTTTT. This sequence encodes CASSLAQGYEKLFF.